Each of the 8 T cell receptor beta chains below was sequenced from the same sample in a study of T cell responses to AZD1222 COVID-19 vaccine. This table comes from immunoSEQ multiplex PCR, and its TCRdb copy is limited to in-frame clones, with some not included. The profile covers over 110,000 clones, with just under 95% appearing a single time and 12% taken by the ten largest. The sequencing used peripheral blood, collected after recovery from COVID-19. The receptor set was obtained from an adult who had recovered from COVID-19.

The chain combines TRBV14 with TRBJ2-1, with 14 nucleotides matching TRBD2. The CDR3 has 18 residues. Germline lookup yields CDR1 SGHDN and CDR2 FVKESK. V lost 4 bases to trimming and J lost 1 base; unmatched junction nucleotides: 6. In DNA form, the CDR3 reads TGTGCCAGCAGCCTCAGACTAGCGGGAGGGCCTTCCTACAATGAGCAGTTCTTC. It codes for CASSLRLAGGPSYNEQFF.

This chain connects TRBV28 to TRBJ1-6, with TRBD1 as a possible D gene (6 bases). This CDR3 region has 17 residues. V was pared by 5 bases and J by 6 bases, with 20 bases between. Germline V CDR1 and CDR2: MDHEN, SYDVKM. CDR3 nucleotides: TGTGCCAGCAGTCCCCAAGTTGGGGGGCGATTTAATTCACCCCTCCACTTT. Encoded protein: CASSPQVGGRFNSPLHF.

The chain uses TRBV28 and TRBJ1-5; a possible D gene is TRBD1 (6 bases). CDR1 is MDHEN and CDR2 is SYDVKM in the germline V gene. The V gene lost 5 bases and the J gene lost 6 bases, with 14 bases spanning the gap. There are 14 residues in the CDR3. The CDR3 protein is CASSGAGEGQPQHF. The CDR3 DNA reads as TGTGCCAGCAGTGGGGCAGGGGAAGGTCAGCCCCAGCATTTT.

A single count supports this clone. The chain has TRBV6-5 and TRBJ1-5; a possible D gene is TRBD1 (5 bases). CDR3 length: 14 amino acids. Trimming removed 5 bases from V and 4 bases from J, with 12 bases in between. Germline lookup yields CDR1 MNHEY and CDR2 SVGAGI. CDR3 residues: CASSLATENQPQHF. The CDR3 DNA sequence: TGTGCCAGCAGTCTGGCGACAGAGAATCAGCCCCAGCATTTT.

The J gene is TRBJ2-5, the V gene TRBV24-1, with 12 bases aligning to TRBD2. V lost 2 bases to trimming and J lost 5 bases; unmatched junction nucleotides: 11. This CDR3 has 18 residues. CDR1 and CDR2 (germline): KGHDR, SFDVKD. CDR3 loop: CATSDSAASGRAGETQYF. CDR3 bases: TGTGCCACCAGTGATTCTGCGGCTAGCGGGAGGGCCGGGGAGACCCAGTACTTC.

The chain couples TRBV5-1 to TRBJ2-3; D not resolved. V lost 0 bases to trimming and J lost 5 bases, with 13 bases between them. The germline V gene encodes CDR1 SGHRS and CDR2 YFSETQ. This CDR3 region has 15 residues. The chain's CDR3 is CASSLAGRRGDTQYF. DNA for the CDR3: TGCGCCAGCAGCTTGGCCGGGCGCCGTGGAGATACGCAGTATTTT.

The chain couples TRBV30 to TRBJ2-7; 9 bases align to TRBD1. V lost 3 bases, J lost 2 bases, and 5 bases stayed unmatched. The CDR3 loop spans 14 amino acids. From germline, CDR1 is GTSNPN and CDR2 SVGIG (reference sequence). CDR3: CAWSTGTGTYEQYF. In nucleotides, the CDR3 is TGTGCCTGGAGCACCGGGACAGGGACCTACGAGCAGTACTTC.

The chain carries TRBV30 and TRBJ2-2; D is ambiguous. Between the trimmed V and J ends, which lost 1 base and 7 bases, there was a span of 10 bases. The CDR3 is 13 amino acids. Germline CDR1 is GTSNPN and CDR2 is SVGIG (reference sequence). The CDR3 DNA sequence: TGTGCCTGGAGTGCCACGGGTAACGGGGAGCTGTTTTTT. It translates to CAWSATGNGELFF.